This T cell receptor (beta chain) was profiled in a study of identical twins. TCRdb reanalysed the 5' RACE reads using MiXCR and keeps one entry per CDR3 protein. The data hold about 240,000 distinct CDR3 sequences, with under 12% observed a single time. CDR3 length: 18 residues. CDR1 is MNHNS, CDR2 SASEGT, per germline. The V gene end was trimmed by 6 bases and the J gene end by 5 bases; junction bases not matched to a gene: 19. This clonotype was picked up a small number of times. This chain uses TRBV6-1 with TRBJ1-2; 9 nucleotides line up with TRBD1. Sequencing input: memory T cells sorted from blood. The clonotype comes from a man in his fifties in good health. As DNA, the CDR3 is TGTGCCAGCAGCGAAAACCGTAGATCCGGGACAGGGCCTTATGGCTACACCTTC. Amino acid sequence: CASSENRRSGTGPYGYTF.